This entry lists 4 T cell receptor beta chains sequenced from one sample in a study of human T cells and chemical hapten exposure. One entry per CDR3 protein results from TCRdb running MiXCR on the RACE reads. Of fewer than 150,000 distinct CDR3 sequences in the sample, about an eighth were seen once. The time point is: patch test 1, 2 weeks after DPC sensitization. Treatment here: therapeutic diphenylcyclopropenone sensitization with weekly scalp DPC. The material was whole blood, obtained in connection with sensitization to the hapten diphenylcyclopropenone (DPC). These receptors originate from a man between 18 and 29 years old with alopecia areata. Some clones in this sample may be carry-over from other donors' samples.

This clonotype was picked up a small number of times. V gene TRBV7-2 combines with J gene TRBJ1-1; D not certain. Germline-derived CDR1 and CDR2 are SGHTA and FQGNSA. Trimming stripped 5 bases from V and 10 bases from J, with 11 bases between. The CDR3 has 11 amino acids. The CDR3 region is CASSASRGAFF. The DNA of the CDR3 is TGTGCCAGCAGCGCGAGCCGCGGAGCTTTCTTT. Based on the CDR3 plus reference TRBV7-2 and TRBJ1-1, the full variable domain is GAGVSQSPSNKVTEKGKDVELRCDPISGHTALYWYRQSLGQGLEFLIYFQGNSAPDKSGLPSDRFSAERTGGSVSTLTIQRTQQEDSAVYLCASSASRGAFFGQGTRLTVV.

V usage is TRBV11-2 and J usage is TRBJ2-2; 12 nucleotides agree with TRBD2. The V segment lost 1 base and the J segment 4 bases; nucleotides outside the gene matches: 7. Germline V gene sequence: CDR1 SGHAT, CDR2 FQNNGV. The CDR3 has 18 amino acids. The CDR3 DNA reads TGTGCCAGCAGCTTAGTCCTAGCGGGGGGGCCCCGCACCGGGGAGCTGTTTTTT. Translating gives CASSLVLAGGPRTGELFF.

The chain couples TRBV6-5 to TRBJ1-1; D gene ambiguous. This CDR3 has 11 amino acids. Germline lookup yields CDR1 MNHEY and CDR2 SVGAGI. Trimming removed 8 bases at V and 4 bases at J, with 8 bases between. CDR3 nucleotide sequence: TGTGCCAGCGTTTCGAGCACTGAAGCTTTCTTT. Its translation: CASVSSTEAFF.

The sample holds a few counts of this clonotype. The chain joins TRBV7-9 to TRBJ2-1; 10 bases are shared with TRBD1. Germline V CDR1 and CDR2: SEHNR, FQNEAQ (reference sequence). This CDR3 has 15 amino acids. Trimming took 0 bases from V and 8 from J; bases not matched to a gene: 4. CDR3 loop: CASSLAGQGRYEQFF. CDR3 DNA: TGTGCCAGCAGCTTAGCGGGACAGGGGCGGTATGAGCAGTTCTTC. Based on the CDR3 plus reference TRBV7-9 and TRBJ2-1, the full variable domain is DTGVSQNPRHKITKRGQNVTFRCDPISEHNRLYWYRQTLGQGPEFLTYFQNEAQLEKSRLLSDRFSAERPKGSFSTLEIQRTEQGDSAMYLCASSLAGQGRYEQFFGPGTRLTVL.